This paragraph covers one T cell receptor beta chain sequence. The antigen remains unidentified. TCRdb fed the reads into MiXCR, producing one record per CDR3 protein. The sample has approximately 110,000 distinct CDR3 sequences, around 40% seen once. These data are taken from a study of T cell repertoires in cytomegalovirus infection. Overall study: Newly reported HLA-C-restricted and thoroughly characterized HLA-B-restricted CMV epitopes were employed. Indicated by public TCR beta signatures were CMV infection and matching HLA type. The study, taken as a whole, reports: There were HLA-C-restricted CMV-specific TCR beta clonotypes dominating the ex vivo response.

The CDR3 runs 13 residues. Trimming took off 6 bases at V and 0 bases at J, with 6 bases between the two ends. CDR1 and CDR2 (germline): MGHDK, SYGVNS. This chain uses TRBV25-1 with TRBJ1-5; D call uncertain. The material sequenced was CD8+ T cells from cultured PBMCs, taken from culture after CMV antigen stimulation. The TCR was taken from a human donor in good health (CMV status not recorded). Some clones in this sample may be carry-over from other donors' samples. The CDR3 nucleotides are TGTGCCAGCAGGGCCAGTAGCAATCAGCCCCAGCATTTT. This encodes CASRASSNQPQHF.